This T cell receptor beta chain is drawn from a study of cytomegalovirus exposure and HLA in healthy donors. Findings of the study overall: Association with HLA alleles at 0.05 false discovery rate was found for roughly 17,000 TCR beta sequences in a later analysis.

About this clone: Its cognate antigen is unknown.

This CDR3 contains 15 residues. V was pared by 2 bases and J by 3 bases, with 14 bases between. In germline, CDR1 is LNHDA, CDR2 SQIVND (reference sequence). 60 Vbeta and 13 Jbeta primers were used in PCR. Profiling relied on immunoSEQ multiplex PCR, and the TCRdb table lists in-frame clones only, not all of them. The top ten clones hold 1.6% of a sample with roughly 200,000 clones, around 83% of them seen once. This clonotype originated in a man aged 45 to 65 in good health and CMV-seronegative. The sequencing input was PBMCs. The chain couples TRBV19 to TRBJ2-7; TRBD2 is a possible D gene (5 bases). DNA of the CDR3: TGTGCCAGTAGTATAATGGGGATGGGGAGCTACGAGCAGTACTTC. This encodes CASSIMGMGSYEQYF. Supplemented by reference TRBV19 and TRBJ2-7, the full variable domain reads DGGITQSPKYLFRKEGQNVTLSCEQNLNHDAMYWYRQDPGQGLRLIYYSQIVNDFQKGDIAEGYSVSREKKESFPLTVTSAQKNPTAFYLCASSIMGMGSYEQYFGPGTRLTVT.